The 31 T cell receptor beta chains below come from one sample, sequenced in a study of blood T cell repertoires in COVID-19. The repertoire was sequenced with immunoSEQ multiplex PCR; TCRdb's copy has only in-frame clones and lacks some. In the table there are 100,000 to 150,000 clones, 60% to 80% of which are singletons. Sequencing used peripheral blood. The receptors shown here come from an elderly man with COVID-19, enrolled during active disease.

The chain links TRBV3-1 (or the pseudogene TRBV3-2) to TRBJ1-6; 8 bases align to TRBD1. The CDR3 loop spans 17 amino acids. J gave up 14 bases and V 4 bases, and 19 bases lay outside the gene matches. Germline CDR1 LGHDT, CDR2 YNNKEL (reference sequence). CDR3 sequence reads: CASSPSLRTGSLGALHF. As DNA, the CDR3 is TGTGCCAGCAGCCCTTCTCTTCGGACAGGGTCTCTTGGGGCCCTCCACTTT.

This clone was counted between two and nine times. The CDR3 nucleotides read TGTGCCACCGCCCATCCGAGTGGAGAGACCCAGTACTTC. Amino acids: CATAHPSGETQYF. The rearrangement uses TRBV15 and TRBJ2-5; D remains unclear. V dropped 8 bases and J dropped 4 bases, with 14 bases sitting between them. The CDR3 runs to 13 residues. The germline CDR1 and CDR2 sequences are LNHNV and YYDKDF (reference sequence). Together with reference TRBV15 and TRBJ2-5, the CDR3 gives the full variable domain: DAMVIQNPRYQVTQFGKPVTLSCSQTLNHNVMYWYQQKSSQAPKLLFHYYDKDFNNEADTPDNFQSRRPNTSFCFLDIRSPGLGDTAMYLCATAHPSGETQYFGPGTRLLVL.

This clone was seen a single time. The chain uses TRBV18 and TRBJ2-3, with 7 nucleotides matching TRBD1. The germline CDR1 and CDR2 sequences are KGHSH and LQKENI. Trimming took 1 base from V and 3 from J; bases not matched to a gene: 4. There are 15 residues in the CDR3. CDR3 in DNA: TGTGCCAGCTCACCACAGGGGGCAAAGACAGATACGCAGTATTTT. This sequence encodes CASSPQGAKTDTQYF.

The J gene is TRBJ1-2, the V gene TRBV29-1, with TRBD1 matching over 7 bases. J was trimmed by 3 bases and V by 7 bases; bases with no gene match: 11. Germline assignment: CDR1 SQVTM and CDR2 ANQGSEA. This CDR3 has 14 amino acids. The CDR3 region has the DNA TGCAGCGCCCTTTGGACAGGTTGGGACTATGGCTACACCTTC. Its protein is CSALWTGWDYGYTF.

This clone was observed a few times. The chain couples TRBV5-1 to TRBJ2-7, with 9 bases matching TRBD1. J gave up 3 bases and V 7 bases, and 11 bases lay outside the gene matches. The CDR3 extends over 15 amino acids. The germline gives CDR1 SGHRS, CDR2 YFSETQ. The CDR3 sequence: CASSGGGTGIYEQYF. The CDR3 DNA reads TGCGCCAGCTCGGGGGGAGGGACAGGGATCTACGAGCAGTACTTC.

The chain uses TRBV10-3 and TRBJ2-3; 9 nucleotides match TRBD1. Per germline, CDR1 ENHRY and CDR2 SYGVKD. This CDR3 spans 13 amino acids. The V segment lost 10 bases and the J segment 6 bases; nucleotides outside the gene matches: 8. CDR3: CATADRGKDTQYF. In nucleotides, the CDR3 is TGTGCCACCGCGGACAGGGGAAAGGATACGCAGTATTTT.

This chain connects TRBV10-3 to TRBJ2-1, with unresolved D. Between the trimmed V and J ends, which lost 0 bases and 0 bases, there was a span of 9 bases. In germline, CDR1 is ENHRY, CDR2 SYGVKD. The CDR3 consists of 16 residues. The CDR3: CAISESGLSSYNEQFF. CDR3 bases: TGTGCCATCAGTGAGTCGGGCCTCAGCTCCTACAATGAGCAGTTCTTC.

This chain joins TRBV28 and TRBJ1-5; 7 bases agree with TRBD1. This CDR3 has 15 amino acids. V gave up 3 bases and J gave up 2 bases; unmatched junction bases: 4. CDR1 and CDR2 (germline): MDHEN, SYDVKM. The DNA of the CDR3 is TGTGCCAGCAGTTTGACAGGGTCCGGCAATCAGCCCCAGCATTTT. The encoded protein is CASSLTGSGNQPQHF.

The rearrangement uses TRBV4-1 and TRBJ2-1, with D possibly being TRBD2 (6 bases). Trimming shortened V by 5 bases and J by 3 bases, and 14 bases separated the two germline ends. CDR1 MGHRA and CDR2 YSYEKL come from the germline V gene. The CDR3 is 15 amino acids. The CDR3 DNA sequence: TGCGCCAGCAGCGATAGCGGAGCCTTCTACAATGAGCAGTTCTTC. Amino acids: CASSDSGAFYNEQFF.

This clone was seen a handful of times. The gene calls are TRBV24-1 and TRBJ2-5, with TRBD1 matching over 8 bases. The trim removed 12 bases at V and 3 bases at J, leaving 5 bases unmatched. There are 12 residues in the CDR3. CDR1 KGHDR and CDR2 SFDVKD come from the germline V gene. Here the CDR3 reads CAAQTGEETQYF. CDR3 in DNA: TGTGCCGCGCAGACAGGGGAAGAGACCCAGTACTTC.

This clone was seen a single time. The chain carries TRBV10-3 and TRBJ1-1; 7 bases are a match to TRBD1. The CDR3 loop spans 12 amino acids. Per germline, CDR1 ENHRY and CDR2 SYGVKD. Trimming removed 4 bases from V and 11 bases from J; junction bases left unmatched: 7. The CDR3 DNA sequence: TGTGCCATCAGTGTACAGGGGCCCGACGCTTTCTTT. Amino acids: CAISVQGPDAFF.

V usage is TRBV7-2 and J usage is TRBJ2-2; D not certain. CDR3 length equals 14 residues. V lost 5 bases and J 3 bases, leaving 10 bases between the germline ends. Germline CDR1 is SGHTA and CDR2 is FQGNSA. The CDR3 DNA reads TGTGCCAGCAGCACGTGGCGGTACACCGGGGAGCTGTTTTTT. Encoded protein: CASSTWRYTGELFF.

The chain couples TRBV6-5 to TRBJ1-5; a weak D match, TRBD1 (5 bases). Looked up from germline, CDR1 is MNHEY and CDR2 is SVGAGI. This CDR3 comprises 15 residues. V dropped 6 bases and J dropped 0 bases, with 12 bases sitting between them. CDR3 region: CASSLTGPSNQPQHF. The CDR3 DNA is TGTGCCAGCAGCCTAACAGGACCTAGCAATCAGCCCCAGCATTTT.

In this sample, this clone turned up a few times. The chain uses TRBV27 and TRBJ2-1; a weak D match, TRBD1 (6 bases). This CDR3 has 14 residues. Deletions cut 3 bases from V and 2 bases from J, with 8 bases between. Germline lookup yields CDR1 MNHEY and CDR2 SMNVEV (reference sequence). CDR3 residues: CASSLRQAYNEQFF. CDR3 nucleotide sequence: TGTGCCAGCAGTTTGAGACAGGCCTACAATGAGCAGTTCTTC.

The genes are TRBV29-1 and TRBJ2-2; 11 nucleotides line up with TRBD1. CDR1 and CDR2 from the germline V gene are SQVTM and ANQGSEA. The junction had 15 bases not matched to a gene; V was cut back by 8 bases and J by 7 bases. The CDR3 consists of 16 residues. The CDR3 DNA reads TGCAGCACCTCAAGTCCGGGACAGGGGGTTGGCGGGGAGCTGTTTTTT. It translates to CSTSSPGQGVGGELFF.

CDR3 sequence reads: CASSLSVQPDWNTEAFF. The CDR3 coding sequence is TGTGCCAGCAGTTTATCCGTCCAGCCAGACTGGAACACTGAAGCTTTCTTT. This chain joins TRBV27 and TRBJ1-1; D not certain. V lost 0 bases and J 1 base, leaving 15 bases between the germline ends. Germline lookup yields CDR1 MNHEY and CDR2 SMNVEV (reference sequence). CDR3 length equals 17 residues.

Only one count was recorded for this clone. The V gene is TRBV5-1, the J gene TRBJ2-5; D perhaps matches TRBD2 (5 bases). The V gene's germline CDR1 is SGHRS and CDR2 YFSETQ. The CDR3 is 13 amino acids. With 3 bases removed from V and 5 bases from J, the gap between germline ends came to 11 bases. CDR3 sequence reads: CASSSGMGETQYF. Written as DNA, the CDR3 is TGCGCCAGCAGCTCCGGGATGGGGGAGACCCAGTACTTC.

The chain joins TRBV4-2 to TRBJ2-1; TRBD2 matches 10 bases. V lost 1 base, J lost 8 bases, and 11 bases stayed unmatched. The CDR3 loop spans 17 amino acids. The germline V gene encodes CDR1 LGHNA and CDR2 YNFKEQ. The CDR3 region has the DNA TGTGCCAGCAGCCAAGCCCTAACTAGCGGGAAAGGGGATGAGCAGTTCTTC. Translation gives CASSQALTSGKGDEQFF.

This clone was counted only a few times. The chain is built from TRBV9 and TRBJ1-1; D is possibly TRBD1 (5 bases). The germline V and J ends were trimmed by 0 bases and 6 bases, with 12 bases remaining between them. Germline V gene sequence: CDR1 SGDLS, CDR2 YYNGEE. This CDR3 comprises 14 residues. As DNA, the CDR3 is TGTGCCAGCAGCGTAGGGGGCGGGAAGGCTGAAGCTTTCTTT. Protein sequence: CASSVGGGKAEAFF.

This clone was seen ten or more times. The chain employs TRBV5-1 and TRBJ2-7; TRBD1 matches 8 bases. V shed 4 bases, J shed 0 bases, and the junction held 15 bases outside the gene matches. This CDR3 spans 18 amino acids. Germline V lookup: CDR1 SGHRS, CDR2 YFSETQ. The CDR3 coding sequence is TGCGCCAGCAGCCCCAGGGGGCATTTAGCGGAGAGCTCCTACGAGCAGTACTTC. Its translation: CASSPRGHLAESSYEQYF.

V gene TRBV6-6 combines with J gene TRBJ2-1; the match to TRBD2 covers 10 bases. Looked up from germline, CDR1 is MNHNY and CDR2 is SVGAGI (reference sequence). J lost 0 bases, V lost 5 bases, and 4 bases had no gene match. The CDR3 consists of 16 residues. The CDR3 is CASSGLAGASYNEQFF. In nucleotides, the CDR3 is TGTGCCAGCAGTGGGCTAGCGGGAGCCTCCTACAATGAGCAGTTCTTC.

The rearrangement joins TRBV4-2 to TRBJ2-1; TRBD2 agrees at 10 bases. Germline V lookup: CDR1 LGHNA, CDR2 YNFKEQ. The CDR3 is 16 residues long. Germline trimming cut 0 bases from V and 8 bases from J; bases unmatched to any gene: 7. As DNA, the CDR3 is TGTGCCAGCAGCCAAGAATGGAGCGGGAGGGGGGATGAGCAGTTCTTC. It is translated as CASSQEWSGRGDEQFF.

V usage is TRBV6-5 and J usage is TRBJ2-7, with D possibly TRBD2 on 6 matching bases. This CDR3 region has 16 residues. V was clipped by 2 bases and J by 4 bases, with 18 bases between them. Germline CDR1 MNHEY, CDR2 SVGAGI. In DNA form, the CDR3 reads TGTGCCAGCAGTTACCACTTCACGGGGGTCGGATACGAGCAGTACTTC. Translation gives CASSYHFTGVGYEQYF.

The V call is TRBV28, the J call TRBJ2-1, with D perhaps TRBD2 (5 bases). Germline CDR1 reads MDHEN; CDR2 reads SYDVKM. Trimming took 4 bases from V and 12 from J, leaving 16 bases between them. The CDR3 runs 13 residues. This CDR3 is CASSSTPRGGQFF. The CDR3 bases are TGTGCCAGCAGTTCCACCCCCCGCGGAGGGCAGTTCTTC. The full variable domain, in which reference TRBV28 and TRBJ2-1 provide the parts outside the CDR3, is DVKVTQSSRYLVKRTGEKVFLECVQDMDHENMFWYRQDPGLGLRLIYFSYDVKMKEKGDIPEGYSVSREKKERFSLILESASTNQTSMYLCASSSTPRGGQFFGPGTRLTVL.

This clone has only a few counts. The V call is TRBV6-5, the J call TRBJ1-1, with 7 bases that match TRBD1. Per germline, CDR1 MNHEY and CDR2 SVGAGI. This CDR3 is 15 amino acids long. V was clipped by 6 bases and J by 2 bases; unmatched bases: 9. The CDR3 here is CASSLGTALNTEAFF. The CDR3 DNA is TGTGCCAGCAGCCTTGGGACAGCCCTTAACACTGAAGCTTTCTTT.

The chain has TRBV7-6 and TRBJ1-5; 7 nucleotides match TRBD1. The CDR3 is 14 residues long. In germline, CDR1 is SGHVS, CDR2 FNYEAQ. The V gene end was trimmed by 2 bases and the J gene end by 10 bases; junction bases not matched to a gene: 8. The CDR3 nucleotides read TGTGCCAGCAGCTTATCCGGACAGGCGGGACCCCAGCATTTT. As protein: CASSLSGQAGPQHF.

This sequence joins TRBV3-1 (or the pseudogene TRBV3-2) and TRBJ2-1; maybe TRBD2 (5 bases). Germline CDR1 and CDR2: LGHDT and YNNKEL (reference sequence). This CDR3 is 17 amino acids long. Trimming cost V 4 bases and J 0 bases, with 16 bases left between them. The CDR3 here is CASSPMTTVSSYNEQFF. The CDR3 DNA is TGTGCCAGCAGCCCTATGACTACGGTGAGCTCCTACAATGAGCAGTTCTTC.

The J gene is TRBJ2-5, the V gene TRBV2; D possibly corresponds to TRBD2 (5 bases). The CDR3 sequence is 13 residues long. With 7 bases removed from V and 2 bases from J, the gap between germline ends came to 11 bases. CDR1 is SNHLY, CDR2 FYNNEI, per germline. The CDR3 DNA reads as TGTGCCAGCACTCGGGGTGGACAAGAGACCCAGTACTTC. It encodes CASTRGGQETQYF.

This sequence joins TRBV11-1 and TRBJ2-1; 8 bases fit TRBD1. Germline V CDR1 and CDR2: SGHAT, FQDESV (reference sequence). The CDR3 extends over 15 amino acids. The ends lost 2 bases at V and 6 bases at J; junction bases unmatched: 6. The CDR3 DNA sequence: TGTGCCAGCAGCTTACAGCAGGGGGCAGGCAATGAGCAGTTCTTC. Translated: CASSLQQGAGNEQFF.

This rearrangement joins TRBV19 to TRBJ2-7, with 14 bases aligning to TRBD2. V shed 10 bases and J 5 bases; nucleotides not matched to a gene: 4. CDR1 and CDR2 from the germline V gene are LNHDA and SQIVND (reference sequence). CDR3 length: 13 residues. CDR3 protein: CATGLAGGNEQYF. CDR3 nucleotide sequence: TGTGCCACCGGACTAGCGGGAGGAAACGAGCAGTACTTC.

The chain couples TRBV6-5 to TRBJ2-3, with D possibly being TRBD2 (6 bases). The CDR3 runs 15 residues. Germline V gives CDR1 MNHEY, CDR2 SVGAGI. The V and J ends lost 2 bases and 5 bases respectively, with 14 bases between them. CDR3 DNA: TGTGCCAGCAGTTACCGGAGGGCCCCGGGAGATACGCAGTATTTT. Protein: CASSYRRAPGDTQYF.